These T cell receptor beta chains were read from a single sample in a study of cytomegalovirus exposure and HLA in healthy donors. Data came from immunoSEQ multiplex PCR; TCRdb stores just in-frame clones and leaves some out. The profile shows roughly 150,000 clones, about 85% of them singletons. Specimen: PBMCs. These receptors were collected from a man younger than 40 in good health and CMV-seropositive. The CDR3 runs from the conserved cysteine through the conserved F or W. The order of the fields is J gene, V gene, D gene, CDR3 DNA, CDR3 protein. D genes are given only for firm matches.

TRBJ2-3	TRBV11-3	-	TGTGCCAGCAGCTTATGGTCGGCAGATACGCAGTATTTT	CASSLWSADTQYF
TRBJ2-1	TRBV19	-	TGTGCCTCATCCGGGACTTGGCTTGGGGAGCAGTTCTTC	CASSGTWLGEQFF
TRBJ1-1	TRBV6-5	TRBD1	TGTGCCAGCATTAACAGGGGTCGAGGCACTGAAGCTTTCTTT	CASINRGRGTEAFF
TRBJ1-5	TRBV4-2	-	TGTGCCAGCAGCCAAGGCACAGGGATTAGCAATCAGCCCCAGCATTTT	CASSQGTGISNQPQHF
TRBJ1-5	TRBV18	TRBD1	TGTGCCAGCTCACCTCTGGGACAGGCCAAGCCCCAGCATTTT	CASSPLGQAKPQHF
TRBJ1-1	TRBV19	-	TGTGCCACAAATACAGGGTACACTGAAGCTTTCTTT	CATNTGYTEAFF
TRBJ1-5	TRBV2	TRBD1	TGTGCCACCTCACCATGGACAGGGTTCAATCAGCCCCAGCATTTT	CATSPWTGFNQPQHF
TRBJ1-2	TRBV27	-	TGTGCCAGCAGGGGAGGGAAACAGGGCTACACCTTC	CASRGGKQGYTF
TRBJ1-2	TRBV7-9	TRBD1	TGTGCCAGCAGCCCGCGGGACAGGGCCCACTATGGCTACACCTTC	CASSPRDRAHYGYTF
TRBJ2-3	TRBV7-9	-	TGTGCCAGCAGCTTATACCCCGAGATAGCTAGGACAGATACGCAGTATTTT	CASSLYPEIARTDTQYF
TRBJ1-5	TRBV9	-	TGTGCCAGCAGCCTCGGGGGGGGCAATCAGCCCCAGCATTTT	CASSLGGGNQPQHF
TRBJ2-7	TRBV7-6	TRBD1	TGTGCCAGCAGCCACGGGGACAGGAGCTCCTACGAGCAGTACTTC	CASSHGDRSSYEQYF
TRBJ1-6	TRBV5-1	-	TGCGCCAGCAGCTCATCGACCGACATACGTAGTTCACCCCTCCACTTT	CASSSSTDIRSSPLHF
TRBJ2-2	TRBV6-5	-	TGTGCCAGCAGCCGCGGGACAGCCGGGGAGCTGTTTTTT	CASSRGTAGELFF